This T cell receptor (beta chain) was captured by sequencing in a study of T cell responses to AZD1222 COVID-19 vaccine. Study-level background: Pooling was applied to second doses at about 4 or about 12 weeks.

Libraries were prepared by immunoSEQ multiplex PCR; TCRdb keeps only in-frame clonotypes and omits some of them. The table has some 120,000 clones, 80% to 90% seen once. The germline CDR1 and CDR2 sequences are SQVTM and ANQGSEA. The germline V and J ends were trimmed by 4 bases and 0 bases, with 9 bases remaining between them. The CDR3 consists of 13 residues. This TCR was sampled from an adult in good health. The chain links TRBV29-1 to TRBJ1-1, with D tentatively TRBD1 (5 bases). The source material was peripheral blood, sampled on day 0 of AZD1222 vaccination. CDR3 residues: CSVVGGMNTEAFF. Written as DNA, the CDR3 is TGCAGCGTTGTGGGGGGGATGAACACTGAAGCTTTCTTT.